A single sample gave rise to the 25 T cell receptor beta chains below, sequenced in a study of early T cells in non-severe SARS-CoV-2 infection. TCRdb recomputed calls from the 5' RACE reads with MiXCR, one row per CDR3 protein. The table has about 80,000 distinct CDR3 sequences, over 10% seen once. The sample taken for sequencing was whole blood. These receptors were taken from an adult who was a healthcare worker with PCR-confirmed SARS-CoV-2 infection or an uninfected control (not recorded which).

This clonotype was observed a few times. This CDR3 is CAWSGTQDTQYF. The CDR3 bases are TGTGCCTGGAGTGGGACCCAAGATACGCAGTATTTT. The rearrangement links TRBV30 to TRBJ2-3; D gene uncertain. Trimming shortened V by 1 base and J by 5 bases, and 7 bases separated the two germline ends. The germline CDR1 and CDR2 sequences are GTSNPN and SVGIG (reference sequence). The CDR3 contains 12 residues.

V gene TRBV28 combines with J gene TRBJ1-4, with D hard to call. The V gene lost 3 bases and the J gene lost 9 bases, with 8 bases spanning the gap. This CDR3 spans 12 amino acids. Germline values: CDR1 MDHEN, CDR2 SYDVKM. CDR3 bases: TGTGCCAGCAGTTTGCGCTACCAAAAACTGTTTTTT. It encodes CASSLRYQKLFF.

V usage is TRBV28 and J usage is TRBJ2-7; D is perhaps TRBD1 or TRBD2 (5 bases each). Per the germline V gene, CDR1 is MDHEN and CDR2 is SYDVKM. The CDR3 loop spans 12 amino acids. V was cut by 6 bases and J by 4 bases, with 10 bases left in between. Written as DNA, the CDR3 is TGTGCCAGCAGCCCCAGGGAGTACGAGCAGTACTTC. As protein: CASSPREYEQYF. Drawing the rest from reference TRBV28 and TRBJ2-7, the complete variable domain is DVKVTQSSRYLVKRTGEKVFLECVQDMDHENMFWYRQDPGLGLRLIYFSYDVKMKEKGDIPEGYSVSREKKERFSLILESASTNQTSMYLCASSPREYEQYFGPGTRLTVT.

The chain uses TRBV27 and TRBJ2-7; D may correspond to TRBD1 or TRBD2 (5 bases each). Deletions cut 3 bases from V and 6 bases from J, with 18 bases between. CDR1 and CDR2 (germline): MNHEY, SMNVEV (reference sequence). The CDR3 consists of 15 residues. DNA of the CDR3: TGTGCCAGCAGTTTGGGGACCCCGCGCCTATCCGAGCAGTACTTC. Its translation is CASSLGTPRLSEQYF.

This clonotype occurred many times. The V call is TRBV5-8, the J call TRBJ1-1; 8 bases line up with TRBD1. The V gene end was trimmed by 9 bases and the J gene end by 0 bases; junction bases not matched to a gene: 13. The CDR3 runs to 16 residues. Germline V gives CDR1 SGHTS, CDR2 YDEGEE. The CDR3 spells CAIEDRGIQLNTEAFF. CDR3 DNA sequence: TGTGCCATCGAAGACAGGGGCATCCAATTGAACACTGAAGCTTTCTTT. The full variable domain, in which reference TRBV5-8 and TRBJ1-1 provide the parts outside the CDR3, is EAGVTQSPTHLIKTRGQQATLRCSPISGHTSVYWYQQALGLGLQFLLWYDEGEERNRGNFPPRFSGRQFPNYSSELNVNALELEDSALYLCAIEDRGIQLNTEAFFGQGTRLTVV.

This clonotype was recorded many times. This chain connects TRBV7-3 to TRBJ1-1, with unresolved D. The CDR3 sequence is 13 residues long. V lost 0 bases to trimming and J lost 5 bases, with 7 bases between them. The V gene's germline CDR1 is SGHTA and CDR2 FQGTGA. The CDR3 loop reads CASSLTVWTEAFF. As DNA, the CDR3 is TGTGCCAGCAGCTTAACGGTCTGGACTGAAGCTTTCTTT. The variable domain in full, with the rest retrieved from reference TRBV7-3 and TRBJ1-1, is GAGVSQTPSNKVTEKGKYVELRCDPISGHTALYWYRQSLGQGPEFLIYFQGTGAADDSGLPNDRFFAVRPEGSVSTLKIQRTERGDSAVYLCASSLTVWTEAFFGQGTRLTVV.

The sample holds a few counts of this clonotype. Here the CDR3 DNA reads TGTGCCAGCAAAACGGGACAGACCTACGAGCAGTACTTC. Encoded protein: CASKTGQTYEQYF. The chain carries TRBV6-5 and TRBJ2-7; 7 bases match TRBD1. The J segment lost 2 bases and the V segment lost 7 bases, leaving 5 bases of the junction unmatched. Per the germline V gene, CDR1 is MNHEY and CDR2 is SVGAGI. CDR3 length equals 13 residues.

There are many counts of this clonotype. The chain joins TRBV9 to TRBJ2-2; D is ambiguous. Germline V gene sequence: CDR1 SGDLS, CDR2 YYNGEE. Trimming stripped 0 bases from V and 3 bases from J, with 9 bases between. The CDR3 contains 15 residues. This chain's CDR3 is CASSVAGDYTGELFF. DNA of the CDR3: TGTGCCAGCAGCGTAGCCGGAGATTACACCGGGGAGCTGTTTTTT.

This clonotype was observed at least ten times. The rearrangement joins TRBV12-3 or TRBV12-4 to TRBJ1-1, with D maybe TRBD1 (6 bases). Deletions cut 5 bases from V and 4 bases from J, with 11 bases between. This CDR3 spans 13 amino acids. In DNA, the CDR3 is TGTGCCAGCAGTCCTCGGGGGCGCACTGAAGCTTTCTTT. This encodes CASSPRGRTEAFF.

This clonotype was seen a few times. The chain employs TRBV12-3 or TRBV12-4 and TRBJ2-1; the D gene is possibly TRBD1 (6 bases). The CDR3 is made up of 16 amino acids. Trimming took 6 bases from V and 6 from J, leaving 21 bases between them. CDR3 in DNA: TGTGCCAGCAGGCAGACCGGGACAAGAAGAGTCAATGAGCAGTTCTTC. This codes for CASRQTGTRRVNEQFF.

This clonotype has a handful of counts. The chain is built from TRBV5-1 and TRBJ1-4; D uncertain. The CDR3 runs 16 residues. Trimming took 0 bases from V and 3 from J, leaving 12 bases between them. Germline V gene sequence: CDR1 SGHRS, CDR2 YFSETQ. The DNA for the CDR3 is TGCGCCAGCAGCTTGGATCCCGGGCAGCCTAATGAAAAACTGTTTTTT. Translating it yields CASSLDPGQPNEKLFF.

This clonotype was recorded a few times. V is TRBV12-3 or TRBV12-4 and J is TRBJ2-1; 10 nucleotides agree with TRBD1. This CDR3 is built from 15 residues. The junction had 3 bases not matched to a gene; V was cut back by 3 bases and J by 4 bases. CDR3 residues: CASSFGTGEYNEQFF. The CDR3 DNA reads TGTGCCAGCAGTTTCGGGACAGGGGAATACAATGAGCAGTTCTTC.

V is TRBV29-1 and J is TRBJ2-4; perhaps TRBD2 as D (5 bases). The V gene's germline CDR1 is SQVTM and CDR2 ANQGSEA. This CDR3 has 13 amino acids. V was clipped by 7 bases and J by 5 bases, with 15 bases between them. The CDR3 DNA reads as TGCAGCGCGGGGAATGTTGGCGAAAACATTCAGTACTTC. Its protein product is CSAGNVGENIQYF. Together with reference TRBV29-1 and TRBJ2-4, the CDR3 gives the full variable domain: SAVISQKPSRDICQRGTSLTIQCQVDSQVTMMFWYRQQPGQSLTLIATANQGSEATYESGFVIDKFPISRPNLTFSTLTVSNMSPEDSSIYLCSAGNVGENIQYFGAGTRLSVL.

Many counts were recorded for this clonotype. J is TRBJ2-5 and V is TRBV7-8; the match to TRBD1 covers 11 bases. CDR3 length equals 15 residues. Germline V lookup: CDR1 SGHVS, CDR2 FQNEAQ. With V trimmed by 6 bases and J by 3 bases, 6 bases remained unmatched. The CDR3 loop is CASRIRDRGEETQYF. The DNA of the CDR3 is TGTGCCAGCAGGATCCGGGACAGGGGGGAAGAGACCCAGTACTTC.

This clonotype has a handful of counts. This chain connects TRBV10-1 to TRBJ2-1; perhaps TRBD1 as D (5 bases). Germline V gene sequence: CDR1 WNHNN, CDR2 SYGVQD (reference sequence). V was pared by 3 bases and J by 3 bases, with 18 bases between. The CDR3 extends over 17 amino acids. In DNA, the CDR3 is TGCGCCAGCAGTGAAGTCCCGTCCAGGACACTCTACAATGAGCAGTTCTTC. Translated: CASSEVPSRTLYNEQFF.

The V call is TRBV20-1, the J call TRBJ1-1; weak D call: TRBD1 (5 bases). Trimming removed 1 base at V and 10 bases at J, with 16 bases between. Germline V CDR1 and CDR2: DFQATT, SNEGSKA (reference sequence). This CDR3 has 13 residues. The CDR3 sequence: CSARARGPKGAFF. The CDR3 coding sequence is TGCAGTGCTAGAGCGAGGGGCCCCAAGGGAGCTTTCTTT.

This clonotype was counted many times. J is TRBJ2-7 and V is TRBV29-1, with D unclear. The CDR3 runs to 12 residues. Deletions cut 1 base from V and 4 bases from J, with 8 bases between. Germline values: CDR1 SQVTM, CDR2 ANQGSEA. CDR3 amino acids: CSVEGRRYEQYF. The CDR3 coding sequence is TGCAGCGTTGAAGGACGAAGGTACGAGCAGTACTTC.

In its sample, this clonotype was seen a few times. This chain connects TRBV5-1 to TRBJ2-3; TRBD2 matches 10 bases. CDR3 length equals 15 residues. CDR1 is SGHRS, CDR2 YFSETQ, per germline. Trimming at V came to 4 bases and at J to 2 bases, leaving 4 bases not matched to a gene. CDR3 in amino acids: CASSPSGRATDTQYF. The CDR3 DNA sequence: TGCGCCAGCAGCCCGAGCGGGAGGGCCACAGATACGCAGTATTTT.

There are a few counts of this clonotype. This chain connects TRBV12-3 or TRBV12-4 to TRBJ2-7; D is unresolved. Trimming took off 0 bases at V and 0 bases at J, with 6 bases between the two ends. CDR3 length: 14 amino acids. CDR3 bases: TGTGCCAGCAGTTTAGCCAGCAACTCCTACGAGCAGTACTTC. Translating it yields CASSLASNSYEQYF.

This clonotype was seen many times. The chain carries TRBV6-5 and TRBJ2-3; 9 bases are a match to TRBD2. V lost 5 bases and J lost 1; bases outside the gene matches: 13. The CDR3 spans 18 residues. CDR1 MNHEY and CDR2 SVGAGI come from the germline V gene. The DNA for the CDR3 is TGTGCCAGCAGTCGCCGCGGTGTGGCTAGCGGGGGCACAGATACGCAGTATTTT. Translated, it gives CASSRRGVASGGTDTQYF.

CDR3 amino acids: CASSLWTGGANEQFF. CDR3 in DNA: TGTGCCAGCAGTCTTTGGACAGGGGGGGCCAATGAGCAGTTCTTC. This chain links TRBV5-6 with TRBJ2-1; 10 nucleotides align to TRBD1. This CDR3 region has 15 residues. Germline loops: CDR1 SGHDT, CDR2 YYEEEE. With V trimmed by 5 bases and J by 6 bases, 8 bases remained unmatched.

The sample holds many counts of this clonotype. The chain is built from TRBV6-6 and TRBJ1-5, with D perhaps TRBD1 (5 bases). Germline V gives CDR1 MNHNY, CDR2 SVGAGI (reference sequence). The V gene lost 7 bases and the J gene lost 6 bases, with 13 bases spanning the gap. The CDR3 spans 13 residues. The CDR3 reads CASTPPGGQPQHF. CDR3 coding DNA: TGTGCCAGCACCCCCCCGGGGGGTCAGCCCCAGCATTTT.

This clonotype occurred a few times. The chain joins TRBV29-1 to TRBJ1-1; tentative D call: TRBD1 (5 bases). V lost 1 base and J 4 bases, leaving 16 bases between the germline ends. Germline V gene data show CDR1 as SQVTM and CDR2 as ANQGSEA. The CDR3 runs to 15 residues. CDR3 amino acids: CSVEVPRGLITEAFF. DNA for the CDR3: TGCAGCGTTGAAGTACCGAGGGGCCTGATCACTGAAGCTTTCTTT.

In its sample, this clonotype was seen a few times. This chain uses TRBV11-2 with TRBJ1-4, with a possible D match to TRBD1 (5 bases). This CDR3 region has 14 residues. Trimming shortened V by 9 bases and J by 7 bases, and 18 bases separated the two germline ends. CDR1 is SGHAT and CDR2 is FQNNGV in the germline V gene. Here the CDR3 DNA reads TGTGCCAGGAACCTGGTAGGGGCAGGTGAAAAACTGTTTTTT. Protein: CARNLVGAGEKLFF.

The sample holds many counts of this clonotype. The chain couples TRBV24-1 to TRBJ2-1; weak D call: TRBD1 (5 bases). CDR1 is KGHDR and CDR2 is SFDVKD in the germline V gene. The V end lost 4 bases, the J end lost 8 bases, and 11 bases lay between the germline ends. This CDR3 has 13 amino acids. CDR3 protein: CATSDFRAHEQFF. The CDR3, as DNA: TGTGCCACCAGTGACTTCAGGGCTCATGAGCAGTTCTTC.